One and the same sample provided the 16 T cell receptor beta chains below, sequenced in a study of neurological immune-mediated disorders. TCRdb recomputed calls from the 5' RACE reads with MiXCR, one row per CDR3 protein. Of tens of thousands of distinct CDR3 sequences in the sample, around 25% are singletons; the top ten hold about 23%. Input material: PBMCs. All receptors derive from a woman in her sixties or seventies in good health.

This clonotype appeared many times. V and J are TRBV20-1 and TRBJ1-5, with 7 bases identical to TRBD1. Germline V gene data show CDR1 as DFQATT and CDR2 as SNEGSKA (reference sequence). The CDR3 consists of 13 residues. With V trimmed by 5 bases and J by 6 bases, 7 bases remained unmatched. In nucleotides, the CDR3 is TGCAGTGCTTCGACAGGGCTGGCTCAGCCCCAGCATTTT. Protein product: CSASTGLAQPQHF.

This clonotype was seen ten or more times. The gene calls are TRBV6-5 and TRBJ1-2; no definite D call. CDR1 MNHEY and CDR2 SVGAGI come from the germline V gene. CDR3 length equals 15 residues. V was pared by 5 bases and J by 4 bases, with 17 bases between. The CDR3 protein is CASSLRSLYPYGYTF. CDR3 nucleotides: TGTGCCAGCAGTCTCCGATCGCTCTACCCCTATGGCTACACCTTC.

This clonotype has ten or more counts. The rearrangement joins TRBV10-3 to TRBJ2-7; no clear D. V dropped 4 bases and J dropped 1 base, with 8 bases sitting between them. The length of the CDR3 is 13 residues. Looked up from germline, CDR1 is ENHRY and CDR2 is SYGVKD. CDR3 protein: CAISAGPSYEQYF. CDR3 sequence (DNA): TGTGCCATCAGTGCGGGCCCTTCCTACGAGCAGTACTTC.

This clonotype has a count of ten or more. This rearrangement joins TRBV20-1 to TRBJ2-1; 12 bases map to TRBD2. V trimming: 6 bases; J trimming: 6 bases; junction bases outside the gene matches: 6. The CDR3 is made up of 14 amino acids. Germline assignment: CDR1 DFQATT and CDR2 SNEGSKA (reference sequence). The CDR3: CSASASGRANEQFF. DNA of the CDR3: TGCAGTGCCAGTGCTAGCGGGAGGGCCAATGAGCAGTTCTTC.

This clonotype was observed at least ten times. Here the CDR3 reads CASISRGAPFEAFF. CDR3 in DNA: TGTGCCAGCATCAGTCGGGGGGCACCGTTTGAAGCTTTCTTT. V and J are TRBV6-5 and TRBJ1-1, with a possible D match to TRBD1 (6 bases). Germline assignment: CDR1 MNHEY and CDR2 SVGAGI. There are 14 residues in the CDR3. The V end lost 7 bases, the J end lost 7 bases, and 19 bases lay between the germline ends.

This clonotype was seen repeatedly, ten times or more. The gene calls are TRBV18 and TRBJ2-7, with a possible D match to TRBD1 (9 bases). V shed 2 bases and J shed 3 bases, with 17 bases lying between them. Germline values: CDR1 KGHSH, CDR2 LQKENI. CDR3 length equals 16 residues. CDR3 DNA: TGTGCCAGCTCACCATTAGCGGGACAGGGAATCTACGAGCAGTACTTC. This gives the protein CASSPLAGQGIYEQYF.

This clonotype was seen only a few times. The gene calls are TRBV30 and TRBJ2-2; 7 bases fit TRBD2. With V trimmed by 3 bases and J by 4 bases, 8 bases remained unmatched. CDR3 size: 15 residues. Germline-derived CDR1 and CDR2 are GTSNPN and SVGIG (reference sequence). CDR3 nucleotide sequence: TGTGCCTGGAGGAACAGCGAGCGGGGCACCGGGGAGCTGTTTTTT. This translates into CAWRNSERGTGELFF.

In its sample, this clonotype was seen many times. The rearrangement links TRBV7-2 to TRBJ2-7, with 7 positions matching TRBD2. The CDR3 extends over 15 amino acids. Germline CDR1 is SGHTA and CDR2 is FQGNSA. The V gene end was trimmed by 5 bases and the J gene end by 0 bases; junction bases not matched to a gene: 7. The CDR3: CASSPSGISSYEQYF. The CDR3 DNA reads TGTGCCAGCAGCCCGAGCGGGATCAGCTCCTACGAGCAGTACTTC.

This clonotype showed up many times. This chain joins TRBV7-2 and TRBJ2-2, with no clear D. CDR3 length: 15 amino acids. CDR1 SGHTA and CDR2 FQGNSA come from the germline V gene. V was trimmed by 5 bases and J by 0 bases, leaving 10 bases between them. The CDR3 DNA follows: TGTGCCAGCAGCCCTGGACCGGCGAACACCGGGGAGCTGTTTTTT. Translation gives CASSPGPANTGELFF.

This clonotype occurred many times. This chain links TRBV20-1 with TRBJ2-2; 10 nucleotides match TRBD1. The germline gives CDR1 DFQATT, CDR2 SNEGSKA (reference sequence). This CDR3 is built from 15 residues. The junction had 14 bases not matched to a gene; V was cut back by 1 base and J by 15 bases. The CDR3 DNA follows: TGCAGTGCTAGAGTACCAGGGACAGGGGTCAACCACGTGTTTTTT. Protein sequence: CSARVPGTGVNHVFF.

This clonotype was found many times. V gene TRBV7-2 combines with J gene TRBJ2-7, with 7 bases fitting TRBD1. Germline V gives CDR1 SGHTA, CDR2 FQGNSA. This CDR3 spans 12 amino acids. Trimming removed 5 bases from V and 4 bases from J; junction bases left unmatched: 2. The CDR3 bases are TGTGCCAGCAGCGCGACAGGGTACGAGCAGTACTTC. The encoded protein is CASSATGYEQYF. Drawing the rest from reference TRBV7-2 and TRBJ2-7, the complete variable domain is GAGVSQSPSNKVTEKGKDVELRCDPISGHTALYWYRQSLGQGLEFLIYFQGNSAPDKSGLPSDRFSAERTGGSVSTLTIQRTQQEDSAVYLCASSATGYEQYFGPGTRLTVT.

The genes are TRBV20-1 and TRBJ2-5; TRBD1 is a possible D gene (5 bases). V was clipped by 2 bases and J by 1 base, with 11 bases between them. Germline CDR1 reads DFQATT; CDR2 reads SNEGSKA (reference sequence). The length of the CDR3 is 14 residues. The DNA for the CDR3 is TGCAGTGCTAGACGCCCAGGGATCCAAGAGACCCAGTACTTC. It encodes CSARRPGIQETQYF.

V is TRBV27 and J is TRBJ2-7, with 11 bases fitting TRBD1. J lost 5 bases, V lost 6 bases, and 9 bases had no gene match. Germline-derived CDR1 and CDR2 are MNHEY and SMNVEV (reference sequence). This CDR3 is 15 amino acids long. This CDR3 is CASSPGTGGFDEQYF. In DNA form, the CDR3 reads TGTGCCAGCAGCCCCGGGACAGGGGGGTTCGACGAGCAGTACTTC.

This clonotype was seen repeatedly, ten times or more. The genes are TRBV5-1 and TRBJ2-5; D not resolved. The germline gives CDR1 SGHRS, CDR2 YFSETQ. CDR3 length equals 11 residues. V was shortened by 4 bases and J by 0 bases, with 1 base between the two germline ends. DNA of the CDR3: TGCGCCAGCAGCAACCAAGAGACCCAGTACTTC. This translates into CASSNQETQYF.

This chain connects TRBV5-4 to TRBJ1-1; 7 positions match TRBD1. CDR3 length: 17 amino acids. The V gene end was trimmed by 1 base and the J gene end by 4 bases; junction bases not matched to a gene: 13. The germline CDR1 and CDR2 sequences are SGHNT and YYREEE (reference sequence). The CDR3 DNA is TGTGCCAGCAGCTTGCCCCGGGGGGCAGGGGGAGGCACTGAAGCTTTCTTT. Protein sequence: CASSLPRGAGGGTEAFF.

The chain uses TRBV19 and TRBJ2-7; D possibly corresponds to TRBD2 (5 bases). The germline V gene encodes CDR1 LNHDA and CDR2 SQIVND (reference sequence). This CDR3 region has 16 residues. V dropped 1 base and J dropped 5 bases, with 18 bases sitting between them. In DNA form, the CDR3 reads TGTGCCAGTAGTATAGTAAGGAGGTACGGGTTCGACGAGCAGTACTTC. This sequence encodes CASSIVRRYGFDEQYF.